Below, one TCR beta chain is given with its context. No antigen is known for it. The data stem from a study of cytomegalovirus exposure and HLA in healthy donors. Findings and limits, study-wide: An analysis was carried out later, and it reportedly showed fewer N-insertions in an Asian-associated ancestry cluster than the approximately 670-donor mean. TCR beta V- and J-gene trimming, according to a later analysis, was linked to a missense DCLRE1C variant.

CDR1 is MNHNY and CDR2 is SVGAGI in the germline V gene (reference sequence). CDR3 length: 15 amino acids. V lost 6 bases, J lost 9 bases, and 7 bases stayed unmatched. This PCR relied on a set of 60 Vbeta primers and 13 Jbeta primers. This table comes from immunoSEQ multiplex PCR, and its TCRdb copy is limited to in-frame clones, with some not included. The table has around 99,000 clones, about 80% seen once. The chain employs TRBV6-6 and TRBJ1-6; 11 bases are shared with TRBD1. Sample: PBMCs. This receptor was taken from a woman between 50 and 59 years old in good health and CMV-seropositive. The CDR3 sequence is CASRPGQGASSPLHF. DNA of the CDR3: TGTGCCAGCAGGCCTGGACAGGGGGCAAGTTCACCCCTCCACTTT.